The present T cell receptor (beta chain) was sequenced within a study of T cells in Graves' hyperthyroidism and ophthalmopathy. To note about this clonotype: Antigen specificity is unknown.

Patients counted as stable if ophthalmopathy did not develop within 18 months. Investigators excluded patients with uncontrolled infection, other autoimmune disease, pregnancy or lactation. V shed 5 bases and J 3 bases; nucleotides not matched to a gene: 20. Germline V CDR1 and CDR2: SGHTA, FQGTGA. The CDR3 has 20 residues. It was RNA transcripts that yielded the amplified TCR beta CDR3 regions. The primer set for the first-round RT-PCR of the TCR CDR3 was HTBI. TCRdb recomputed calls from the multiplex PCR reads with MiXCR, one row per CDR3 protein. The data hold 700,000 to 950,000 distinct CDR3 sequences, with just over 35% observed a single time. Whole-study results and caveats: Researchers report that a 13 V-J model separated ophthalmopathy from stable hyperthyroidism.

The sequenced sample consisted of blood. This clonotype was sampled from a woman between 40 and 55 years old with Graves' hyperthyroidism. The V gene is TRBV7-3, the J gene TRBJ2-5; TRBD2 matches at 11 bases. The CDR3 coding sequence is TGTGCCAGCAGCCAAGGCGCGTTAGCGGGAGGGCCGGTGGGGGAAGAGACCCAGTACTTC. This gives the protein CASSQGALAGGPVGEETQYF.